These 23 T cell receptor beta chains were sequenced from one sample in a study of blood T cell repertoires in COVID-19 (dated by TCRdb to between 2020 and 2021). Libraries came from the immunoSEQ multiplex PCR assay. As stored in TCRdb, this immuneACCESS dataset retains in-frame rearrangements with V and J assigned. A fraction of the clones does not appear; measured against another copy, unresolved V genes explain less than half of the discrepancy, and the remainder lacks a known reason. The sample has 77,000 or so clones on record, around 76% of them singletons. Of the sample, around 28% falls within the top ten clones. The sequenced sample consisted of peripheral blood. These TCRs come from a woman over 75 with active or convalescent COVID-19.

The rearrangement joins TRBV11-2 to TRBJ2-2; no firm D call. The CDR3 covers 15 residues. CDR1 is SGHAT and CDR2 is FQNNGV in the germline V gene. The V end lost 2 bases, the J end lost 1 base, and 8 bases lay between the germline ends. CDR3 residues: CASSLQTVNTGELFF. In DNA form, the CDR3 reads TGTGCCAGCAGCTTACAAACGGTGAACACCGGGGAGCTGTTTTTT.

The gene calls are TRBV5-1 and TRBJ1-2, with 11 bases lining up with TRBD1. From germline, CDR1 is SGHRS and CDR2 YFSETQ. This CDR3 is built from 14 residues. J was trimmed by 4 bases and V by 4 bases; bases with no gene match: 3. The DNA of the CDR3 is TGCGCCAGCAGCGGGACAGGGGGTAGCTATGGCTACACCTTC. It yields the protein CASSGTGGSYGYTF.

The chain carries TRBV19 and TRBJ2-3; 7 nucleotides match TRBD2. Trimming took 6 bases from V and 5 from J; bases not matched to a gene: 11. In germline, CDR1 is LNHDA, CDR2 SQIVND (reference sequence). The CDR3 totals 15 residues. The CDR3 nucleotides read TGTGCCAGTAGCGTACTGCGGGGGAACGAAGATACGCAGTATTTT. Its translation is CASSVLRGNEDTQYF. The variable domain in full, with the rest retrieved from reference TRBV19 and TRBJ2-3, is DGGITQSPKYLFRKEGQNVTLSCEQNLNHDAMYWYRQDPGQGLRLIYYSQIVNDFQKGDIAEGYSVSREKKESFPLTVTSAQKNPTAFYLCASSVLRGNEDTQYFGPGTRLTVL.

V is TRBV19 and J is TRBJ1-4; possible D gene TRBD1, 6 bases. V dropped 6 bases and J dropped 7 bases, with 15 bases sitting between them. Germline-derived CDR1 and CDR2 are LNHDA and SQIVND (reference sequence). CDR3 length: 14 residues. CDR3 region: CASSPIGTSEKLFF. The CDR3 bases are TGTGCCAGTAGCCCTATCGGGACATCTGAAAAACTGTTTTTT. Variable domain in full (rest from reference TRBV19 and TRBJ1-4): DGGITQSPKYLFRKEGQNVTLSCEQNLNHDAMYWYRQDPGQGLRLIYYSQIVNDFQKGDIAEGYSVSREKKESFPLTVTSAQKNPTAFYLCASSPIGTSEKLFFGSGTQLSVL.

V gene TRBV7-9 combines with J gene TRBJ2-7; possibly TRBD2 for D (6 bases). Trimming left V 3 bases short and J 2 bases short, with 14 bases between. The CDR3 is 15 residues long. Germline V lookup: CDR1 SEHNR, CDR2 FQNEAQ (reference sequence). CDR3 DNA: TGTGCCAGCAGCTTGTGGACCGGGGGTACCTACGAGCAGTACTTC. Protein sequence: CASSLWTGGTYEQYF.

The rearrangement joins TRBV28 to TRBJ1-6; D unresolved. The germline V gene encodes CDR1 MDHEN and CDR2 SYDVKM. The CDR3 consists of 14 residues. Trimming left V 3 bases short and J 2 bases short, with 5 bases between. CDR3 residues: CASSLTTYNSPLHF. As DNA, the CDR3 is TGTGCCAGCAGTTTGACTACCTATAATTCACCCCTCCACTTT.

V usage is TRBV14 and J usage is TRBJ2-7; D uncertain. Per the germline V gene, CDR1 is SGHDN and CDR2 is FVKESK. V dropped 0 bases and J dropped 4 bases, with 7 bases sitting between them. This CDR3 has 13 amino acids. The DNA for the CDR3 is TGTGCCAGCAGCCAAGATTCGGTATACGAGCAGTACTTC. Protein sequence: CASSQDSVYEQYF.

This clone was counted only a few times. The V call is TRBV19, the J call TRBJ2-3, with 9 bases matching TRBD1. J was trimmed by 5 bases and V by 3 bases; bases with no gene match: 3. CDR1 LNHDA and CDR2 SQIVND come from the germline V gene (reference sequence). CDR3 length: 14 amino acids. CDR3: CASSIRQGEDTQYF. CDR3 bases: TGTGCCAGTAGTATCCGACAGGGGGAAGATACGCAGTATTTT.

V usage is TRBV2 and J usage is TRBJ2-7; 12 bases line up with TRBD2. Trimming took 3 bases from V and 3 from J; bases not matched to a gene: 3. CDR3 size: 15 residues. CDR1 and CDR2 (germline): SNHLY, FYNNEI. The CDR3: CASSETSGGSYEQYF. The CDR3 region has the DNA TGTGCCAGCAGTGAGACTAGCGGGGGAAGCTACGAGCAGTACTTC.

The rearrangement joins TRBV11-2 to TRBJ2-3; D is unresolved. The CDR3 runs to 15 residues. The V gene lost 4 bases and the J gene lost 0 bases, with 11 bases spanning the gap. Germline V gene sequence: CDR1 SGHAT, CDR2 FQNNGV. CDR3 region: CASSSPRISTDTQYF. The CDR3, as DNA: TGTGCCAGCAGCTCCCCGAGGATTAGCACAGATACGCAGTATTTT.

About this clone itself: Other DNA sequences in this sample translate to the same CDR3. V gene TRBV5-8 combines with J gene TRBJ1-5; tentatively, D is TRBD1 (6 bases). The germline V and J ends were trimmed by 2 bases and 6 bases, with 15 bases remaining between them. Per germline, CDR1 SGHTS and CDR2 YDEGEE. This CDR3 has 15 amino acids. The CDR3 region is CASSFSGGGGQPQHF. The CDR3 DNA sequence: TGTGCCAGCAGCTTTTCGGGGGGCGGGGGTCAGCCCCAGCATTTT.

The chain couples TRBV19 to TRBJ2-1, with D possibly matching TRBD1 (7 bases). The CDR3 is made up of 17 amino acids. Germline CDR1 LNHDA, CDR2 SQIVND (reference sequence). Trimming took off 3 bases at V and 0 bases at J, with 15 bases between the two ends. CDR3 residues: CASSMGGTDYSYNEQFF. The CDR3 bases are TGTGCCAGTAGTATGGGCGGGACAGACTACTCCTACAATGAGCAGTTCTTC.

The chain employs TRBV5-4 and TRBJ2-2; 15 bases align to TRBD2. The ends lost 4 bases at V and 3 bases at J; junction bases unmatched: 7. The CDR3 sequence is 18 residues long. CDR1 and CDR2 from the germline V gene are SGHNT and YYREEE (reference sequence). CDR3 bases: TGTGCCAGCAGCAACGGACTAGCGGGGGGGGTGGACACCGGGGAGCTGTTTTTT. This encodes CASSNGLAGGVDTGELFF.

This clone has more than one count but fewer than ten. The rearrangement uses TRBV19 and TRBJ1-2; 7 bases are a match to TRBD1. Germline V gene data show CDR1 as LNHDA and CDR2 as SQIVND (reference sequence). The CDR3 contains 14 residues. Unmatched junction bases numbered 7, after V lost 5 bases and J lost 4 bases. The CDR3 DNA is TGTGCCAGTAGTCCGGGACAGTGGGTCTATGGCTACACCTTC. Translating gives CASSPGQWVYGYTF.

With regard to this clone: This CDR3 is also generated by other DNA sequences in the sample. V usage is TRBV5-1 and J usage is TRBJ1-1; 9 bases agree with TRBD1. This CDR3 is built from 14 residues. Germline-derived CDR1 and CDR2 are SGHRS and YFSETQ. V lost 4 bases to trimming and J lost 1 base; unmatched junction nucleotides: 2. The CDR3 bases are TGCGCCAGCAGCCGGGGACAGGGGAACACTGAAGCTTTCTTT. Amino acids: CASSRGQGNTEAFF.

V gene TRBV28 combines with J gene TRBJ2-3; weak D call: TRBD1 (7 bases). Deletions cut 3 bases from V and 0 bases from J, with 10 bases between. CDR3 length equals 15 residues. The germline V gene has CDR1 MDHEN and CDR2 SYDVKM. CDR3 region: CASSFAGQSTDTQYF. CDR3 nucleotides: TGTGCCAGCAGTTTTGCGGGACAGAGCACAGATACGCAGTATTTT.

This chain links TRBV7-2 with TRBJ2-1; D not resolved. The ends were cut back, 1 base at V and 10 bases at J, with 11 bases in the middle. This CDR3 spans 13 amino acids. The germline CDR1 and CDR2 sequences are SGHTA and FQGNSA. The CDR3 reads CASSLDRLREQFF. The CDR3 DNA follows: TGTGCCAGCAGCTTAGATCGACTTAGAGAGCAGTTCTTC.

The chain has TRBV27 and TRBJ2-7, with no clear D. This CDR3 is built from 13 residues. V lost 5 bases to trimming and J lost 3 bases, with 11 bases between them. CDR1 is MNHEY, CDR2 SMNVEV, per germline (reference sequence). CDR3 DNA sequence: TGTGCCAGCAGTACATCGCCGTTCTACGAGCAGTACTTC. Protein: CASSTSPFYEQYF.

The CDR3 sequence is CASSPDTGNTEAFF. The CDR3 DNA is TGCGCCAGCAGCCCGGACACGGGGAACACTGAAGCTTTCTTT. The chain couples TRBV4-3 to TRBJ1-1; D might be TRBD1 (5 bases). V was cut by 4 bases and J by 1 base, with 10 bases left in between. This CDR3 has 14 residues. The germline CDR1 and CDR2 sequences are LGHNA and YSLEER.

The genes are TRBV11-1 and TRBJ2-3; D remains ambiguous. The ends were cut back, 4 bases at V and 2 bases at J, with 10 bases in the middle. The CDR3 consists of 14 residues. CDR1 is SGHAT, CDR2 FQDESV, per germline (reference sequence). CDR3: CASSSPTFTDTQYF. The CDR3 nucleotides read TGTGCCAGCAGCTCGCCTACCTTCACAGATACGCAGTATTTT.

The chain recombines TRBV7-9 with TRBJ1-2, with 7 bases lining up with TRBD1. CDR1 and CDR2 (germline): SEHNR, FQNEAQ (reference sequence). There are 15 residues in the CDR3. The V and J ends lost 1 base and 3 bases, in that order; junction bases with no gene match: 5. For the CDR3, the DNA is TGTGCCAGCAGCTTAGACAGACAGGGCCACTATGGCTACACCTTC. This translates into CASSLDRQGHYGYTF.

The chain carries TRBV19 and TRBJ2-2; D may be TRBD1 (6 bases). V was pared by 9 bases and J by 8 bases, with 19 bases between. CDR3 length: 14 amino acids. CDR1 LNHDA and CDR2 SQIVND come from the germline V gene (reference sequence). CDR3: CASSPAGDRGELFF. CDR3 coding DNA: TGTGCCAGCTCCCCGGCAGGGGATCGGGGGGAGCTGTTTTTT.

The chain couples TRBV28 to TRBJ2-1, with 10 bases matching TRBD2. The germline gives CDR1 MDHEN, CDR2 SYDVKM. The CDR3 totals 15 residues. V gave up 2 bases and J gave up 10 bases; unmatched junction bases: 8. This chain's CDR3 is CASSLVSGGAKEQFF. Here the CDR3 DNA reads TGTGCCAGCAGTTTAGTAAGCGGGGGGGCGAAGGAGCAGTTCTTC.